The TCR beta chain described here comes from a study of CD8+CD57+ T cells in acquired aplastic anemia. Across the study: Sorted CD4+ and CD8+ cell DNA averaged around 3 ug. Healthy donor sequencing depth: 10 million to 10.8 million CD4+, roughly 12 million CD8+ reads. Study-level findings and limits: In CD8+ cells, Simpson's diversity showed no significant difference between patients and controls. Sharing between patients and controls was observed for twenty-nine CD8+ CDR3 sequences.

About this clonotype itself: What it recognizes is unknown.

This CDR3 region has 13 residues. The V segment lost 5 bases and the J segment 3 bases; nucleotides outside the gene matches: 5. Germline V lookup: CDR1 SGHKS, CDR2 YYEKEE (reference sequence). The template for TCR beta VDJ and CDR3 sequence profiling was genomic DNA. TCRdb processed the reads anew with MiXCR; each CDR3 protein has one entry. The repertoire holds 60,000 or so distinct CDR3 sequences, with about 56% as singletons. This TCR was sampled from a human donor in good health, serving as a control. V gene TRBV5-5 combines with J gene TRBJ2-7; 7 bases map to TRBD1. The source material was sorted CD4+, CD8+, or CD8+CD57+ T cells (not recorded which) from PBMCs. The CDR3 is CASRQGLLYEQYF. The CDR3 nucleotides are TGTGCCAGCAGACAGGGGTTACTCTACGAGCAGTACTTC.